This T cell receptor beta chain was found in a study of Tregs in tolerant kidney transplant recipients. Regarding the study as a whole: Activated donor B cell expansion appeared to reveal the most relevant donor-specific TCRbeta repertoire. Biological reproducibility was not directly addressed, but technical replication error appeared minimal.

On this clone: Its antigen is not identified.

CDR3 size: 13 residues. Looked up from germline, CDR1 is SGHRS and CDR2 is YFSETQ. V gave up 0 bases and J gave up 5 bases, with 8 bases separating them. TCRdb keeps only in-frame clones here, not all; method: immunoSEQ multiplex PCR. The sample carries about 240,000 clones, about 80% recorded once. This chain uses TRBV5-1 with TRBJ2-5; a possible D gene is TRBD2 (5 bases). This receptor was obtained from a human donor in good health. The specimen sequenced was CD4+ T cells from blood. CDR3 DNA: TGCGCCAGCAGCTTGGCCGGGATTGAGACCCAGTACTTC. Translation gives CASSLAGIETQYF.